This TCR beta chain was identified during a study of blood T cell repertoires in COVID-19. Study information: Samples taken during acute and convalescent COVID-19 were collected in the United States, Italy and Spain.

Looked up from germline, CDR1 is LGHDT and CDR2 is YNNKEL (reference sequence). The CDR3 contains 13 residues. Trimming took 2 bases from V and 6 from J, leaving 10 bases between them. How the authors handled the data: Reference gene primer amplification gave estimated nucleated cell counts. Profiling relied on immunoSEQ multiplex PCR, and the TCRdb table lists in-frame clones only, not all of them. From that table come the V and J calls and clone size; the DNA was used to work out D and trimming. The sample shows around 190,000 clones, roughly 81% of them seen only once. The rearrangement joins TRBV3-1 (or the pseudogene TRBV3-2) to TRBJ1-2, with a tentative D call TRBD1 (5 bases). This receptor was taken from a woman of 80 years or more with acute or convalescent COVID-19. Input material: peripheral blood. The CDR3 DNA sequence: TGTGCCAGCAGCCAACAGGGAAGCCATGGCTACACCTTC. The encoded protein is CASSQQGSHGYTF.